This T cell receptor beta chain was recorded in a study of T cell changes during pregnancy in multiple sclerosis. Germline assignment: CDR1 KGHSH and CDR2 LQKENI. The CDR3 is 13 amino acids. The V and J ends lost 3 bases and 4 bases respectively, with 9 bases between them. This clone occurred a few times. Sequencing was performed with immunoSEQ multiplex PCR; in TCRdb, only in-frame clones are kept and a portion is missing. The sample holds about 80,000 clones, around 92% seen once. This specimen was peripheral blood, taken before pregnancy. The chain is built from TRBV18 and TRBJ1-2; the D is unclear. The clonotype comes from a female donor with multiple sclerosis, enrolled in a pregnancy study. The CDR3 is CASSPSEIYGYTF. The CDR3 bases are TGTGCCAGCTCACCGTCGGAGATCTATGGCTACACCTTC.